This record concerns one T cell receptor (beta chain) sequence. This specimen belongs to a study of blood T cell repertoires in COVID-19. On the study more broadly: The United States, Italy and Spain were the sources of the acute and convalescent COVID-19 samples. PBMCs, B-cell-depleted T cells, or T cells provided the cDNA or gDNA that made up the material.

In the original analysis: The authors estimated nucleated cell counts from reference gene primer amplification. Clones were read by immunoSEQ multiplex PCR, and TCRdb kept only the in-frame ones, dropping some. The DNA gave D and trimming, while V, J and clone size come from that table. The sample has 15,000 to 20,000 clones, about nine tenths seen once. The sequencing sample was made of peripheral blood. The TCR comes from a man between 50 and 59 years old with active COVID-19.

CDR3 coding DNA: TGTGCCAGCAGCTTGCGACAGGGCAGGGCCAACGTCCTGACTTTC. Residues: CASSLRQGRANVLTF. This rearrangement joins TRBV5-6 to TRBJ2-6; 7 bases map to TRBD1. This CDR3 has 15 residues. Germline loops: CDR1 SGHDT, CDR2 YYEEEE. With V trimmed by 1 base and J by 5 bases, 3 bases remained unmatched.